Below are 32 T cell receptor beta chains sequenced from a single sample in a study of T cell changes during pregnancy in multiple sclerosis. Assay used: immunoSEQ multiplex PCR; TCRdb lists only in-frame clones, some missing. The sample holds 56,000 or so clones, around 89% seen once. The specimen was peripheral blood, collected after pregnancy. Every receptor here comes from a female donor with multiple sclerosis, enrolled in a pregnancy study.

This clone was observed once. This chain links TRBV15 with TRBJ1-1; D might be TRBD1 (6 bases). This CDR3 comprises 14 residues. The ends were cut back, 5 bases at V and 3 bases at J, with 13 bases in the middle. Looked up from germline, CDR1 is LNHNV and CDR2 is YYDKDF (reference sequence). CDR3 sequence (DNA): TGTGCCACCAGCGGGCGGACAGCCTACACTGAAGCTTTCTTT. This codes for CATSGRTAYTEAFF.

The rearrangement joins TRBV7-9 to TRBJ2-7, with 11 nucleotides matching TRBD1. The CDR3 extends over 15 amino acids. V gave up 4 bases and J gave up 5 bases; unmatched junction bases: 7. The germline gives CDR1 SEHNR, CDR2 FQNEAQ (reference sequence). DNA for the CDR3: TGTGCCAGCAGCTCGGGACAGGGGGGATCCGACGAGCAGTACTTC. Protein sequence: CASSSGQGGSDEQYF.

This clone was observed once. This chain joins TRBV7-2 and TRBJ1-4, with TRBD1 matching 7 bases. Per the germline V gene, CDR1 is SGHTA and CDR2 is FQGNSA. The CDR3 is 16 residues long. Trimming removed 4 bases from V and 0 bases from J; junction bases left unmatched: 5. The CDR3, as DNA: TGTGCCAGCAGCTCCCCGGGACAGACAACTAATGAAAAACTGTTTTTT. Protein: CASSSPGQTTNEKLFF.

This chain joins TRBV6-1 and TRBJ2-2; D is ambiguous. V lost 6 bases, J lost 8 bases, and 13 bases lay in between. Germline V gene lookup returns CDR1 MNHNS and CDR2 SASEGT. This CDR3 is 13 amino acids long. The CDR3: CASSLRRLGELFF. CDR3 bases: TGTGCCAGCAGCCTAAGGCGGTTGGGGGAGCTGTTTTTT.

CDR3 sequence (DNA): TGTGCCAGCAGTCTGACAGGGGTACATCAGCCCCAGCATTTT. This translates into CASSLTGVHQPQHF. The chain joins TRBV2 to TRBJ1-5, with TRBD1 identical over 8 bases. Germline V gives CDR1 SNHLY, CDR2 FYNNEI. The CDR3 extends over 14 amino acids. The V gene end was trimmed by 5 bases and the J gene end by 5 bases; junction bases not matched to a gene: 5.

The rearrangement uses TRBV2 and TRBJ1-5; D unresolved. Germline values: CDR1 SNHLY, CDR2 FYNNEI. V was shortened by 6 bases and J by 6 bases, with 9 bases between the two germline ends. This CDR3 contains 12 residues. The DNA of the CDR3 is TGTGCCAGCAGCCTAATCGGTCAGCCCCAGCATTTT. It encodes CASSLIGQPQHF.

The V gene is TRBV6-5, the J gene TRBJ1-3, with TRBD1 matching over 7 bases. Per the germline V gene, CDR1 is MNHEY and CDR2 is SVGAGI. The CDR3 covers 13 residues. V gave up 11 bases and J gave up 2 bases; unmatched junction bases: 6. In DNA form, the CDR3 reads TGTGCCGCCCAGAGGGGGCCTGGAAACACCATATATTTT. Its translation is CAAQRGPGNTIYF.

This clone came up a few times. The CDR3 is CAITETGNTEAFF. As DNA, the CDR3 is TGTGCCATCACCGAGACAGGGAACACTGAAGCTTTCTTT. J is TRBJ1-1 and V is TRBV10-3, with D perhaps TRBD1 (6 bases). Germline lookup yields CDR1 ENHRY and CDR2 SYGVKD. The CDR3 runs to 13 residues. Trimming shortened V by 7 bases and J by 1 base, and 10 bases separated the two germline ends.

This clone has just one count. The rearrangement uses TRBV5-1 and TRBJ2-5; TRBD2 aligns across 8 bases. This CDR3 has 14 amino acids. V was pared by 0 bases and J by 4 bases, with 2 bases of the junction left unmatched. CDR1 SGHRS and CDR2 YFSETQ come from the germline V gene. The CDR3 loop reads CASSLGTSGETQYF. The CDR3 nucleotides are TGCGCCAGCAGCTTGGGAACTAGCGGAGAGACCCAGTACTTC.

The chain combines TRBV4-3 with TRBJ2-7; a possible D gene is TRBD2 (5 bases). Germline values: CDR1 LGHNA, CDR2 YSLEER. Trimming shortened V by 0 bases and J by 0 bases, and 18 bases separated the two germline ends. The CDR3 is made up of 18 amino acids. CDR3 in amino acids: CASSQERLDSGSSYEQYF. The CDR3 nucleotides are TGCGCCAGCAGCCAAGAGCGGCTGGACTCAGGAAGCTCCTACGAGCAGTACTTC.

This chain uses TRBV2 with TRBJ2-5, with 11 bases that match TRBD1. This CDR3 contains 15 residues. Per the germline V gene, CDR1 is SNHLY and CDR2 is FYNNEI. V dropped 7 bases and J dropped 1; count of bases not matched to a gene: 5. Here the CDR3 reads CASKADRGLQETQYF. The CDR3 DNA follows: TGTGCCAGCAAGGCGGACAGGGGGCTCCAAGAGACCCAGTACTTC.

V usage is TRBV6-4 and J usage is TRBJ1-2; TRBD1 matches 12 bases. Trimming removed 2 bases from V and 6 bases from J; junction bases left unmatched: 10. There are 17 residues in the CDR3. Germline V gene data show CDR1 as MRHNA and CDR2 as SNTAGT. Here the CDR3 reads CASSDRDRGRRSHGYTF. The CDR3 DNA reads as TGTGCCAGCAGTGACCGGGACAGGGGGCGCAGGTCCCATGGCTACACCTTC.

The chain carries TRBV7-3 and TRBJ1-1; tentative D call: TRBD1 (5 bases). Trimming cost V 3 bases and J 5 bases, with 13 bases left between them. Germline values: CDR1 SGHTA, CDR2 FQGTGA. The CDR3 length is 14 residues. The CDR3 protein is CASSLGGGVTEAFF. The CDR3, as DNA: TGTGCCAGCAGCTTGGGGGGAGGGGTGACTGAAGCTTTCTTT.

This sequence joins TRBV28 and TRBJ1-4; 8 nucleotides line up with TRBD1. The trim removed 10 bases at V and 4 bases at J, leaving 11 bases unmatched. Germline-derived CDR1 and CDR2 are MDHEN and SYDVKM. The CDR3 runs to 15 residues. CDR3 amino acids: CATLDRGHLNEKLFF. CDR3 in DNA: TGTGCCACCTTAGACAGGGGCCATCTTAATGAAAAACTGTTTTTT. Full variable domain (rest looked up from reference TRBV28 and TRBJ1-4): DVKVTQSSRYLVKRTGEKVFLECVQDMDHENMFWYRQDPGLGLRLIYFSYDVKMKEKGDIPEGYSVSREKKERFSLILESASTNQTSMYLCATLDRGHLNEKLFFGSGTQLSVL.

This sequence joins TRBV16 and TRBJ1-5; maybe TRBD1 (5 bases). The germline V gene has CDR1 KGHSY and CDR2 FQNENV. This CDR3 is 14 amino acids long. V shed 2 bases and J shed 7 bases, with 12 bases lying between them. CDR3 in DNA: TGTGCCAGCAGCCAACACCAGGGTGAACAGCCCCAGCATTTT. Residues: CASSQHQGEQPQHF.

The chain joins TRBV14 to TRBJ2-1, with 10 bases lining up with TRBD2. Germline V gene lookup returns CDR1 SGHDN and CDR2 FVKESK. J was trimmed by 2 bases and V by 0 bases; bases with no gene match: 16. The CDR3 runs 21 residues. The CDR3 nucleotides are TGTGCCAGCAGCCAAGATCCCCGGCTAGCGGGGGTCCAGCTCGCCTACAATGAGCAGTTCTTC. This sequence encodes CASSQDPRLAGVQLAYNEQFF.

Judged by abundance, this clone is medium-sized. The chain recombines TRBV29-1 with TRBJ1-2, with 11 nucleotides matching TRBD1. The CDR3 is 15 residues long. Germline-derived CDR1 and CDR2 are SQVTM and ANQGSEA. J was trimmed by 5 bases and V by 6 bases; bases with no gene match: 11. CDR3 loop: CSVGGQGALGYGYTF. CDR3 DNA sequence: TGCAGCGTCGGAGGACAGGGGGCTTTAGGGTATGGCTACACCTTC.

The chain combines TRBV19 with TRBJ2-2; 9 positions agree with TRBD1. Germline trimming cut 5 bases from V and 3 bases from J; bases unmatched to any gene: 4. The CDR3 covers 15 residues. Germline V gives CDR1 LNHDA, CDR2 SQIVND (reference sequence). The CDR3 loop is CASSLWTGDTGELFF. The CDR3 DNA sequence: TGTGCCAGTAGTTTATGGACAGGGGACACCGGGGAGCTGTTTTTT.

CDR3 sequence reads: CASSRDSQSYNEQFF. The CDR3 bases are TGTGCCAGCAGCCGCGACTCTCAATCCTACAATGAGCAGTTCTTC. This chain uses TRBV7-2 with TRBJ2-1; D unclear. Germline V gene lookup returns CDR1 SGHTA and CDR2 FQGNSA. V shed 5 bases and J shed 1 base, with 12 bases lying between them. The CDR3 runs to 15 residues.

The chain is built from TRBV5-1 and TRBJ1-2; 10 bases align to TRBD1. CDR3 length: 14 residues. V was pared by 4 bases and J by 8 bases, with 8 bases of the junction left unmatched. The germline V gene has CDR1 SGHRS and CDR2 YFSETQ. Written as DNA, the CDR3 is TGCGCCAGCAGCGTGGACAGGGGGACATACGGCTACACCTTC. This sequence encodes CASSVDRGTYGYTF.

The rearrangement links TRBV27 to TRBJ1-2; 8 nucleotides align to TRBD1. Unmatched junction bases numbered 11, after V lost 6 bases and J lost 8 bases. The CDR3 is 14 amino acids. The germline V gene has CDR1 MNHEY and CDR2 SMNVEV (reference sequence). DNA for the CDR3: TGTGCCAGCAGGTTGACAGGGGTATCGGAAGGCTACACCTTC. It encodes CASRLTGVSEGYTF.

The V and J genes are TRBV15 and TRBJ1-1; TRBD1 is a possible D gene (5 bases). The CDR3 sequence is 15 residues long. V gave up 1 base and J gave up 0 bases, with 9 bases separating them. Germline-derived CDR1 and CDR2 are LNHNV and YYDKDF (reference sequence). The DNA for the CDR3 is TGTGCCACCAGCAGAGTCAGACAGCTGAACACTGAAGCTTTCTTT. This sequence encodes CATSRVRQLNTEAFF.

The chain couples TRBV28 to TRBJ1-2; no reliable D call. CDR1 and CDR2 from the germline V gene are MDHEN and SYDVKM. Trimming left V 6 bases short and J 2 bases short, with 10 bases between. CDR3 size: 13 residues. CDR3 in amino acids: CASSYPPNYGYTF. The CDR3 nucleotides are TGTGCCAGCAGCTACCCCCCGAACTATGGCTACACCTTC.

V gene TRBV7-6 combines with J gene TRBJ1-2, with TRBD1 identical over 8 bases. In germline, CDR1 is SGHVS, CDR2 FNYEAQ. The CDR3 contains 15 residues. The V and J ends lost 4 bases and 10 bases, in that order; junction bases with no gene match: 14. The CDR3 sequence is CASSSRQGMGPDYTF. CDR3 in DNA: TGTGCCAGCAGCTCCCGACAGGGGATGGGACCCGACTACACCTTC.

V is TRBV4-3 and J is TRBJ1-1; maybe TRBD1 (5 bases). Deletions cut 0 bases from V and 2 bases from J, with 25 bases between. There are 20 residues in the CDR3. From germline, CDR1 is LGHNA and CDR2 YSLEER. The CDR3 reads CASSQDWDPWRESSNTEAFF. CDR3 DNA: TGCGCCAGCAGCCAAGATTGGGACCCTTGGCGGGAGTCGTCCAACACTGAAGCTTTCTTT.

This clone was observed a single time. This rearrangement joins TRBV4-1 to TRBJ1-5, with 7 bases identical to TRBD1. Per germline, CDR1 MGHRA and CDR2 YSYEKL. The ends lost 8 bases at V and 0 bases at J; junction bases unmatched: 13. This CDR3 is built from 17 residues. For the CDR3, the DNA is TGCGCCAGCTCATCGACAGGGTTTCTATATAGCAATCAGCCCCAGCATTTT. Its protein is CASSSTGFLYSNQPQHF.

A word on this clone: One end of the junction is discordant with germline, which a read error may explain. The chain links TRBV30 to TRBJ1-2, with D unclear. This CDR3 spans 12 amino acids. CDR1 and CDR2 from the germline V gene are GTSNPN and SVGIG (reference sequence). The CDR3 sequence is CARSPSTGGYTF. The CDR3 nucleotides are TGTGCCCGGAGTCCTTCAACCGGTGGCTACACCTTC.

This clone was detected only a few times. The rearrangement links TRBV27 to TRBJ1-1, with 9 bases lining up with TRBD1. CDR1 is MNHEY, CDR2 SMNVEV, per germline (reference sequence). The CDR3 contains 15 residues. Trimming cost V 5 bases and J 7 bases; bases outside gene matches: 11. The CDR3 reads CASSPVGTGPYEAFF. The CDR3, as DNA: TGTGCCAGCAGTCCCGTCGGGACAGGGCCCTATGAAGCTTTCTTT.

In this sample, this clone turned up once. The rearrangement links TRBV2 to TRBJ1-2; the D is unclear. The CDR3 contains 14 residues. V was shortened by 1 base and J by 2 bases, with 8 bases between the two germline ends. CDR1 and CDR2 (germline): SNHLY, FYNNEI. The CDR3 DNA is TGTGCCAGCAGTGAAGACACAGACAACTATGGCTACACCTTC. As protein: CASSEDTDNYGYTF.

This clone has only one observation. DNA of the CDR3: TGTGCCAGCAGTTTAAGGCAGGGGCTAACCTACGAGCAGTACTTC. Amino acids: CASSLRQGLTYEQYF. The V gene is TRBV27, the J gene TRBJ2-7, with a possible D match to TRBD1 (6 bases). This CDR3 contains 15 residues. V lost 2 bases, J lost 2 bases, and 13 bases lay in between. Germline V gene sequence: CDR1 MNHEY, CDR2 SMNVEV (reference sequence).

The chain has TRBV30 and TRBJ2-7; 7 positions match TRBD1. V was clipped by 4 bases and J by 1 base; unmatched bases: 4. The germline CDR1 and CDR2 sequences are GTSNPN and SVGIG (reference sequence). The CDR3 is 13 residues long. CDR3 sequence (DNA): TGTGCCTGGAATCCGGACAGGTCCTACGAGCAGTACTTC. Encoded protein: CAWNPDRSYEQYF.

This chain connects TRBV16 to TRBJ1-1, with D perhaps TRBD1 (6 bases). CDR1 and CDR2 (germline): KGHSY, FQNENV. The CDR3 sequence is 20 residues long. V dropped 3 bases and J dropped 0 bases, with 26 bases sitting between them. In nucleotides, the CDR3 is TGTGCCAGCAGCCATTCCATTAGGGCGGGGGGCTCACGGCTGAACACTGAAGCTTTCTTT. This translates into CASSHSIRAGGSRLNTEAFF. Full variable domain (missing parts from reference TRBV16 and TRBJ1-1): GEEVAQTPKHLVRGEGQKAKLYCAPIKGHSYVFWYQQVLKNEFKFLISFQNENVFDETGMPKERFSAKCLPNSPCSLEIQATKLEDSAVYFCASSHSIRAGGSRLNTEAFFGQGTRLTVV.